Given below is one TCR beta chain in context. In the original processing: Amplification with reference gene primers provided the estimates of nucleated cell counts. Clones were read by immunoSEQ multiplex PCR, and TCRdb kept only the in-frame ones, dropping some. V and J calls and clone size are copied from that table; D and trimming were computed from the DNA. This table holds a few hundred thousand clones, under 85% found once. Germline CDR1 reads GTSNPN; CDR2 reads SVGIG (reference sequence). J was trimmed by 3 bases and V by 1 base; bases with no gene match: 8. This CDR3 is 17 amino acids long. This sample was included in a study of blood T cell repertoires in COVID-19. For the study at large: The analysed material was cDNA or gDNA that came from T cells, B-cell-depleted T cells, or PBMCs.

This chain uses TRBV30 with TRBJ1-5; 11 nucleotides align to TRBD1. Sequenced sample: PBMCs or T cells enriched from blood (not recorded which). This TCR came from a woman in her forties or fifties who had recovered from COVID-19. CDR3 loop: CAWSEYGTGGVNQPQHF. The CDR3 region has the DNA TGTGCCTGGAGTGAATACGGGACAGGGGGAGTCAATCAGCCCCAGCATTTT.